The clone carrying this T cell receptor beta chain was counted only a few times. Antigen unknown. Germline assignment: CDR1 DFQATT and CDR2 SNEGSKA (reference sequence). The J segment lost 4 bases and the V segment lost 6 bases, leaving 7 bases of the junction unmatched. The CDR3 is 14 residues long. This sample was taken from a study of T cells in Graves' hyperthyroidism and ophthalmopathy. Study results and caveats: Most clonotypes expanded in thyroid above 0.001 were likewise present in blood.

Amplified TCR beta CDR3 regions derived from RNA transcripts. HTBI primers were the set used in a first-round RT-PCR of the TCR CDR3. TCRdb re-derived calls from the multiplex PCR reads in MiXCR, one entry per CDR3 protein. This sample has about 560,000 distinct CDR3 sequences, with approximately 15% found just once. The sequenced sample was blood. The genes are TRBV20-1 and TRBJ2-3; TRBD1 matches at 10 bases. This receptor was obtained from a woman aged 18-29 years with Graves' hyperthyroidism. In DNA form, the CDR3 reads TGCAGTGCAAGCCCCGGGACAGGGGCAGATACGCAGTATTTT. It translates to CSASPGTGADTQYF.